Detailed here is one T cell receptor (beta chain). The assay was immunoSEQ multiplex PCR, and TCRdb's table has in-frame clones only and misses some. The sample has some 84,000 clones; around 90% are singletons. The CDR3 length is 16 residues. The trim removed 0 bases at V and 7 bases at J, leaving 8 bases unmatched. CDR1 and CDR2 from the germline V gene are SGHRS and YFSETQ. The record originates from a study of technical replicates of blood from several donors. Sequencing was carried out using T cells isolated from PBMCs. The origin of this receptor is a human donor in good health. The rearrangement joins TRBV5-1 to TRBJ2-2; 8 nucleotides align to TRBD2. CDR3 loop: CASSLALAGRNGELFF. Written as DNA, the CDR3 is TGCGCCAGCAGCTTGGCCCTAGCGGGCCGAAACGGGGAGCTGTTTTTT.